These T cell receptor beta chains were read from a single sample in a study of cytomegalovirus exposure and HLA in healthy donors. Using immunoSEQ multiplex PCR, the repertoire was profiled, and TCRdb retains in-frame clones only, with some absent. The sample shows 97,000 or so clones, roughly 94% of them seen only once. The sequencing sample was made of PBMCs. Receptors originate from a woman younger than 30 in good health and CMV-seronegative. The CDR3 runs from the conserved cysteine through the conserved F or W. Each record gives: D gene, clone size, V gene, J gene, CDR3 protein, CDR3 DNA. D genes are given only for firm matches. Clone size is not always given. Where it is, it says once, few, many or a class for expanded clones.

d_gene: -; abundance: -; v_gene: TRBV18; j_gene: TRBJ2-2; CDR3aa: CASSPPDGDANTGELFF; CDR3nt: TGTGCCAGCTCACCACCCGACGGAGATGCGAACACCGGGGAGCTGTTTTTT
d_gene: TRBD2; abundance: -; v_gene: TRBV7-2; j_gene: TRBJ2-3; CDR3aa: CASSPRLAVTYTQYF; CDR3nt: TGTGCCAGCAGCCCAAGACTAGCGGTAACGTATACGCAGTATTTT
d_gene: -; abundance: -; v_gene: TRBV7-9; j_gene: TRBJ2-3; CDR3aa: CASSLAGASGDTQYF; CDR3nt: TGTGCCAGCAGCTTAGCGGGGGCAAGTGGAGATACGCAGTATTTT
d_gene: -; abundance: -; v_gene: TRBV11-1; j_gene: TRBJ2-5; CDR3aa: CASSLVPPPRELETQYF; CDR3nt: TGTGCCAGCAGCTTAGTTCCCCCCCCACGTGAGCTTGAGACCCAGTACTTC
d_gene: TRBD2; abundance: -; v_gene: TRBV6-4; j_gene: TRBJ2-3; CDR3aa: CASSTTSGDTDTQYF; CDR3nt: TGTGCCAGCAGCACGACTAGCGGGGACACAGATACGCAGTATTTT
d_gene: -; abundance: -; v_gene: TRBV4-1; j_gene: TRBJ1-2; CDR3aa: CASSQSRGHYGYTF; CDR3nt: TGCGCCAGCAGCCAGTCACGGGGACATTATGGCTACACCTTC
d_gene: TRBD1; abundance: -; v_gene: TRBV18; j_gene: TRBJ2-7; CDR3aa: CASSLSGTGGWDEQYF; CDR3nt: TGTGCCAGCTCACTGTCCGGGACAGGGGGCTGGGACGAGCAGTACTTC
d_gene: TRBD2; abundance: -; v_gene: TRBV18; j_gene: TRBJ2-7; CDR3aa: CASSLSSGRASEQYF; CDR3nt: TGTGCCAGCTCACTTTCTAGCGGGAGGGCCTCCGAGCAGTACTTC
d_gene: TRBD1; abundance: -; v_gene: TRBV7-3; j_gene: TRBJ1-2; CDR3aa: CASSLRGQGKGYTF; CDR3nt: TGTGCCAGCAGCTTAAGGGGACAGGGGAAAGGCTACACCTTC
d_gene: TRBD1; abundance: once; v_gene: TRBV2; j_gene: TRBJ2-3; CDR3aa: CASSEGGQGYGTQYF; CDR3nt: TGTGCCAGCAGTGAGGGGGGACAGGGGTATGGTACGCAGTATTTT